The 9 T cell receptor beta chains below come from one sample, sequenced in a study of radiotherapy plus CTLA-4 blockade in lung cancer. The assay was immunoSEQ multiplex PCR, and TCRdb's table has in-frame clones only and misses some. The sample has tens of thousands of clones, around 87% seen once; the top ten hold over 15%. Sequenced material: peripheral blood, taken from a patient treated with radiotherapy plus ipilimumab. The receptors shown here come from a human donor with non-small cell lung cancer that progressed on radiotherapy plus ipilimumab.

The genes are TRBV15 and TRBJ2-7; TRBD2 matches at 12 bases. Trimming took 3 bases from V and 4 from J; bases not matched to a gene: 7. CDR3 size: 16 residues. CDR1 LNHNV and CDR2 YYDKDF come from the germline V gene (reference sequence). The CDR3 reads CATSSQTSGSPYEQYF. The CDR3 nucleotides read TGTGCCACCAGCAGCCAGACTAGCGGGAGCCCATACGAGCAGTACTTC.

The CDR3 DNA reads TGCGCCAGCAGCCAAGATCAATACGTGGCTAATACGCAGTATTTT. Translation: CASSQDQYVANTQYF. The V gene is TRBV4-1, the J gene TRBJ2-3; D gene uncertain. V lost 0 bases to trimming and J lost 7 bases, with 14 bases between them. In germline, CDR1 is MGHRA, CDR2 YSYEKL. CDR3 length: 15 amino acids.

The V call is TRBV5-6, the J call TRBJ1-1; D remains unclear. Trimming took 4 bases from V and 1 from J, leaving 14 bases between them. The CDR3 has 15 amino acids. Per germline, CDR1 SGHDT and CDR2 YYEEEE. DNA of the CDR3: TGTGCCAGCAGCCCGGGATTGGCAGGGAACACTGAAGCTTTCTTT. Amino acid sequence: CASSPGLAGNTEAFF.

The gene calls are TRBV15 and TRBJ1-3; 8 bases are shared with TRBD1. CDR3 length: 16 amino acids. V lost 1 base, J lost 0 bases, and 2 bases stayed unmatched. The germline gives CDR1 LNHNV, CDR2 YYDKDF (reference sequence). CDR3 DNA sequence: TGTGCCACCAGCAGAGGGGGACAGGCCTCTGGAAACACCATATATTTT. Its translation is CATSRGGQASGNTIYF.

This chain links TRBV19 with TRBJ1-5; TRBD1 agrees at 8 bases. The trim removed 1 base at V and 4 bases at J, leaving 6 bases unmatched. Looked up from germline, CDR1 is LNHDA and CDR2 is SQIVND (reference sequence). CDR3 size: 16 residues. Here the CDR3 reads CASSIARTGLNQPQHF. DNA for the CDR3: TGTGCCAGTAGTATAGCCCGGACAGGGTTAAATCAGCCCCAGCATTTT.

V usage is TRBV2 and J usage is TRBJ1-2, with 10 nucleotides matching TRBD1. This CDR3 has 14 residues. Germline values: CDR1 SNHLY, CDR2 FYNNEI. Unmatched junction bases numbered 9, after V lost 7 bases and J lost 7 bases. CDR3 protein: CASKTTGGFGGYTF. DNA of the CDR3: TGTGCCAGCAAGACGACAGGGGGCTTCGGTGGCTACACCTTC.

V usage is TRBV5-6 and J usage is TRBJ1-4; no firm D call. The CDR3 runs 16 residues. Germline V lookup: CDR1 SGHDT, CDR2 YYEEEE. Trimming cost V 4 bases and J 4 bases, with 17 bases left between them. The CDR3 spells CASSRTPAQVNEKLFF. The DNA for the CDR3 is TGTGCCAGCAGCCGCACGCCTGCTCAGGTTAATGAAAAACTGTTTTTT. The variable domain in full, completed from reference TRBV5-6 and TRBJ1-4, reads DAGVTQSPTHLIKTRGQQVTLRCSPKSGHDTVSWYQQALGQGPQFIFQYYEEEERQRGNFPDRFSGHQFPNYSSELNVNALLLGDSALYLCASSRTPAQVNEKLFFGSGTQLSVL.

The chain carries TRBV6-6 and TRBJ1-6, with D possibly TRBD1 on 5 matching bases. This CDR3 has 12 residues. Trimming removed 6 bases at V and 14 bases at J, with 14 bases between. Per the germline V gene, CDR1 is MNHNY and CDR2 is SVGAGI (reference sequence). CDR3 residues: CASSRAEGTLHF. The DNA of the CDR3 is TGTGCCAGCAGCAGGGCCGAGGGGACCCTCCACTTT.

This clone was counted only a few times. This rearrangement joins TRBV10-3 to TRBJ1-6, with D possibly TRBD1 on 5 matching bases. Trimming left V 8 bases short and J 9 bases short, with 14 bases between. The V gene's germline CDR1 is ENHRY and CDR2 SYGVKD. CDR3 size: 13 residues. The CDR3 sequence is CAISGDQASPLHF. The CDR3, as DNA: TGTGCCATCTCTGGGGACCAGGCTTCACCCCTCCACTTT.